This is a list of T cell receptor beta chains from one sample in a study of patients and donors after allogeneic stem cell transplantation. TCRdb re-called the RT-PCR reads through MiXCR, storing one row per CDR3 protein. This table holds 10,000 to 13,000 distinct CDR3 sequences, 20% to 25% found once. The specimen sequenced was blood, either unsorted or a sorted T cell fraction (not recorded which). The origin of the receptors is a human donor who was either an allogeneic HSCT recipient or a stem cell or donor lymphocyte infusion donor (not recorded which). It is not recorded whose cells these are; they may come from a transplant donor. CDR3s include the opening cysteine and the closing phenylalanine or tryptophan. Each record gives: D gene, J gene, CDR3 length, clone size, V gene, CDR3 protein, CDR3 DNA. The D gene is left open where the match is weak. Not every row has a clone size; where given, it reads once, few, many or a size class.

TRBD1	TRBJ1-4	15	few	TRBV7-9	CASSPETGVDEKLFF	TGTGCCAGCAGCCCCGAAACAGGGGTTGATGAAAAACTGTTTTTT
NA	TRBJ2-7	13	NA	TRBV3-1	CASSQHQGYEQYF	TGTGCCAGCAGCCAACATCAGGGCTACGAGCAGTACTTC
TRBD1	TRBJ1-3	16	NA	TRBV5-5	CASTPDPTGRWNTIYF	TGTGCCAGCACCCCGGACCCGACAGGGAGGTGGAACACCATATATTTT
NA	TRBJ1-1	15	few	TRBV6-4	CASSPEWGGRTEAFF	TGTGCCAGCAGTCCCGAATGGGGGGGGCGCACTGAAGCTTTCTTT
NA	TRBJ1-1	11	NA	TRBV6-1	CASSVDTEAFF	TGTGCCAGCAGTGTGGACACTGAAGCTTTCTTT
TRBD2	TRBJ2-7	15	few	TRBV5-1	CASSSTSGATYEQYF	TGCGCCAGCAGCTCAACTAGCGGGGCAACCTACGAGCAGTACTTC
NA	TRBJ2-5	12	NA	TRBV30	CAWRENQETQYF	TGTGCCTGGCGCGAGAACCAAGAGACCCAGTACTTC
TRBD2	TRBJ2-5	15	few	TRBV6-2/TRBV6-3	CASSYPQRGSGTQYF	TGTGCCAGCAGTTACCCCCAGCGGGGCAGCGGGACCCAGTACTTC
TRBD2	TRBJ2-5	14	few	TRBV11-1	CASSARLAGETQYF	TGTGCCAGCAGCGCCCGACTAGCCGGTGAGACCCAGTACTTC
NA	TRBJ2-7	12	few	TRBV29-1	CSVPRALNEQYF	TGCAGCGTTCCCCGGGCCCTGAACGAGCAGTACTTC
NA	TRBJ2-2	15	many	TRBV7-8	CASSLGQGGTGELFF	TGTGCCAGCAGCTTAGGGCAGGGAGGCACTGGGGAGCTGTTTTTT